The rows below give T cell receptor beta chains drawn from one sample of a study of Ad26.COV2.S vaccination and SARS-CoV-2 variants. Measured with immunoSEQ multiplex PCR; TCRdb has only the in-frame clones, and not every one. The sample contains around 350,000 clones, 92% of which appear only once. The input for sequencing was peripheral blood, taken after recovery from COVID-19. The source of these receptors is a human donor who had recovered from COVID-19. CDR3s include the opening cysteine and the closing phenylalanine or tryptophan. D genes are given only for firm matches. Rows may omit the clone size; those that give it use once, few, many or a size class.

D gene	clone size	J gene	V gene	CDR3 DNA	CDR3 protein
.	.	TRBJ2-5	TRBV2	TGTGCCAGCAGTAGGGCAGGGGAGGGAGAGACCCAGTACTTC	CASSRAGEGETQYF
.	once	TRBJ1-1	TRBV5-1	TGCGCCAGCAGCTTGCGGAGCTGGGGCGCGGGCACTGAAGCTTTCTTT	CASSLRSWGAGTEAFF
.	.	TRBJ1-2	TRBV18	TGTGCCAGCTCACCCTATGTTGGGTCGAGGTCGACTAACTATGGCTACACCTTC	CASSPYVGSRSTNYGYTF
TRBD1	.	TRBJ1-2	TRBV6-5	TGTGCCAGCAGTTCTCCGGGACAGGGGCCTTATGGCTACACCTTC	CASSSPGQGPYGYTF
.	.	TRBJ1-3	TRBV14	TGTGCCAGCAGCCAAGATACCGGAAACACCATATATTTT	CASSQDTGNTIYF
TRBD1	.	TRBJ1-1	TRBV24-1	TGTGCCACCAGTGAATCGGGACAGGTGGGAGCTTTCTTT	CATSESGQVGAFF
.	.	TRBJ2-1	TRBV19	TGTGCCAGTAGCACCTACAATGAGCAGTTCTTC	CASSTYNEQFF
TRBD1	.	TRBJ2-7	TRBV18	TGTGCCAGCTCGCAGGGACAGGGGATCGAGCAGTACTTC	CASSQGQGIEQYF
TRBD1	.	TRBJ2-3	TRBV7-2	TGTGCCAGCAGCACCCAGGGGGCAGATACGCAGTATTTT	CASSTQGADTQYF
.	.	TRBJ2-1	TRBV9	TGTGCCAGCAGCGCCGGGATACATGAGCAGTTCTTC	CASSAGIHEQFF
TRBD1	.	TRBJ2-1	TRBV2	TGTGCCAGCAGTGATAGTGGTCAGGGGGCTGGGAATGAGCAGTTCTTC	CASSDSGQGAGNEQFF
.	.	TRBJ1-5	TRBV27	TGTGCCAGCAGTCAACAGGGTAGCAATCAGCCCCAGCATTTT	CASSQQGSNQPQHF
TRBD1	once	TRBJ2-3	TRBV5-1	TGCGCCAGCAGCAGGGGACAGCCGGTGGGAGATACGCAGTATTTT	CASSRGQPVGDTQYF
.	.	TRBJ2-2	TRBV9	TGTGCCAGCGATGACAACACCGGGGAGCTGTTTTTT	CASDDNTGELFF
.	.	TRBJ1-1	TRBV10-3	TGTGCCATCAGCCCCCGACTTTCAGGGGACACTGAAGCTTTCTTT	CAISPRLSGDTEAFF
.	.	TRBJ2-3	TRBV7-9	TGTGCCAGCAGCTTTTCCCCGGGGGGCCGCACAGATACGCAGTATTTT	CASSFSPGGRTDTQYF
.	.	TRBJ1-6	TRBV7-8	TGTGCCAGCAGCTTAGGACAGAATAATTCACCCCTCCACTTT	CASSLGQNNSPLHF
.	.	TRBJ1-2	TRBV12-3/TRBV12-4	TGTGCCAGCAGTTTAGCGGACAGAGGCTACACCTTC	CASSLADRGYTF
.	.	TRBJ2-5	TRBV19	TGTGCCTCCGAAGGAGCTAAACAAGAGACCCAGTACTTC	CASEGAKQETQYF
.	.	TRBJ2-5	TRBV6-2/TRBV6-3	TGTGCCAGCAGTTACGGCGGGGTCATACAAGAGACCCAGTACTTC	CASSYGGVIQETQYF
.	.	TRBJ1-1	TRBV27	TGTGCCAGCAGTTTCTCAACTATGAACACTGAAGCTTTCTTT	CASSFSTMNTEAFF
.	.	TRBJ2-5	TRBV4-2	TGTGCCAGCAGCCAAGATTTTGGGGGGGAGACCCAGTACTTC	CASSQDFGGETQYF
TRBD1	.	TRBJ1-1	TRBV5-1	TGCGCCAGCAGCGGGGACAGGGGGCTCACTGAAGCTTTCTTT	CASSGDRGLTEAFF
TRBD1	once	TRBJ2-5	TRBV5-6	TGTGCCAGCAGCTTCGGACAGGGCCGGGAGACCCAGTACTTC	CASSFGQGRETQYF